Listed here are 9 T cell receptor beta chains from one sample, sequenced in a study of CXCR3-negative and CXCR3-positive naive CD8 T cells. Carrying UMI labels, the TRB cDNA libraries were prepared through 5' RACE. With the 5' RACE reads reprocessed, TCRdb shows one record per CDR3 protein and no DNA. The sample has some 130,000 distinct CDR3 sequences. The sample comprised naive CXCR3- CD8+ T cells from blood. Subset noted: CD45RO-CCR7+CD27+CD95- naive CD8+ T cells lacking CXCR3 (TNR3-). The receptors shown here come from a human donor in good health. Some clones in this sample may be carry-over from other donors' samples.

The CDR3 sequence: CASSQDLSGLAGATFDEQFF. The chain uses TRBV4-2 and TRBJ2-1; TCRdb lists TRBD2, though no DNA is available to test this call. The CDR3 runs 20 residues. CDR1 and CDR2 (germline): LGHNA, YNFKEQ.

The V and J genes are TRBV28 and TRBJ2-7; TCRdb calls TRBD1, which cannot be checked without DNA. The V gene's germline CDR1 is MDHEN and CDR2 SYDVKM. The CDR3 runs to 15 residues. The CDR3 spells CASTLRDTYSYEQYF.

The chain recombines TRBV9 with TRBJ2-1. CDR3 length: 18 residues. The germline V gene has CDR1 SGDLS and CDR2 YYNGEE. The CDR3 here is CASSVTPLAGQNGNEQFF. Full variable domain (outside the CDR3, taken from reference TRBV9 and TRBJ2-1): DSGVTQTPKHLITATGQRVTLRCSPRSGDLSVYWYQQSLDQGLQFLIQYYNGEERAKGNILERFSAQQFPDLHSELNLSSLELGDSALYFCASSVTPLAGQNGNEQFFGPGTRLTVL.

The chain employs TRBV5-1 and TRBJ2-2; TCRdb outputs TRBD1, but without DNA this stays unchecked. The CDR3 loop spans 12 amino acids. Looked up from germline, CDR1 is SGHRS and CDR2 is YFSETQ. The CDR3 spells CASEEGAGELFF.

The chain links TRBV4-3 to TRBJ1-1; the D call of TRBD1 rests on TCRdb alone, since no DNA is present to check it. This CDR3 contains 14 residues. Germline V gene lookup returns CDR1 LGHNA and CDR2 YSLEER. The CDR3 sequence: CASSQSGGQAEAFF.

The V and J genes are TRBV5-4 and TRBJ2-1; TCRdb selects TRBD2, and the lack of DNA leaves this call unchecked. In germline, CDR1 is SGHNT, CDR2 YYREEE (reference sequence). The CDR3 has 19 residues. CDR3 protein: CASSPEWLAGERSYNEQFF.

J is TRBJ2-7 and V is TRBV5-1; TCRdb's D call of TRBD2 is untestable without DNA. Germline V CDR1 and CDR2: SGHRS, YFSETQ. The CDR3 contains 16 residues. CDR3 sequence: CASSIPPGLASYEQYF.

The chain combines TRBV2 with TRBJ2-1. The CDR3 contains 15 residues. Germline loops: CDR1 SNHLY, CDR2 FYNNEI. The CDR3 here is CASSEALRSYNEQFF. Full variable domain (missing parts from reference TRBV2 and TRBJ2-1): EPEVTQTPSHQVTQMGQEVILRCVPISNHLYFYWYRQILGQKVEFLVSFYNNEISEKSEIFDDQFSVERPDGSNFTLKIRSTKLEDSAMYFCASSEALRSYNEQFFGPGTRLTVL.

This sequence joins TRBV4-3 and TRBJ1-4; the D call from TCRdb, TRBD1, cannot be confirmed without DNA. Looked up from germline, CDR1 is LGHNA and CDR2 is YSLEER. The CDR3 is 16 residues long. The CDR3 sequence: CASSQIAGTPGEKLFF.